The clone carrying this TCR beta chain was picked up a small number of times. What it binds is unknown. The sample belongs to a study of T-cell memory formation after mild COVID-19. Germline CDR1 reads DFQATT; CDR2 reads SNEGSKA (reference sequence). After removal of 5 bases from V and 2 bases from J, the junction contained 5 bases not matched to a gene. This CDR3 contains 14 residues. Overall study findings and caveats: In pre-infection memory, a portion of responding clones appeared, which suggested that cross-reactive memory joined.

Libraries for TCRalpha and TCRbeta carried sample barcodes and unique molecular identifiers via 5'RACE. TCRdb called the 5' RACE reads again in MiXCR, with one record for every CDR3 protein. This sample yields 150,000 to 200,000 distinct CDR3 sequences, of which approximately 10% are seen a single time; less than 4% belongs to the top ten. The gene calls are TRBV20-1 and TRBJ2-5; 10 bases agree with TRBD1. The sample consisted of PBMCs or a T cell subset sorted from them (not recorded which). The source is a man between 18 and 35 years old who had mild COVID-19 (a few samples of this study predate the infection). Cell type and time point are not known. CDR3 nucleotides: TGCAGTGCTGACAGGGGGCCAGGGCAAGAGACCCAGTACTTC. Translated: CSADRGPGQETQYF.